A selection of T cell receptor beta chains follows, all from one sample in a study of blood T cell repertoires in COVID-19. Generated by immunoSEQ multiplex PCR, the TCRdb table keeps only in-frame clones and is missing some. This table has fewer than 400,000 clones, 80% to 90% appearing once. The specimen was PBMCs or T cells enriched from blood (not recorded which). Receptors were obtained from a man aged 25 to 40 who had recovered from COVID-19. Both conserved end residues are part of each CDR3. A D gene is named only where the DNA matches it firmly. The size of a clone is reported for some rows only, either as once, few or many, or as a class for expanded clones.

J: TRBJ2-7; size: .; D: .; V: TRBV4-2; DNA: TGTGCCAGCAGCCAAGTGGCCGAGCAGTACTTC; CDR3: CASSQVAEQYF
J: TRBJ1-5; size: .; D: .; V: TRBV28; DNA: TGTGCCAGCAGTTCGTGGGCCGGGACTGAGCCCCAGCATTTT; CDR3: CASSSWAGTEPQHF
J: TRBJ2-1; size: once; D: .; V: TRBV5-4; DNA: TGTGCCAAGAGACAGCACAATGAGCAGTTCTTC; CDR3: CAKRQHNEQFF
J: TRBJ2-1; size: .; D: .; V: TRBV6-5; DNA: TGTGCCAGCAGTTACTCGGCTAGCGCGTCATCGGAGCAGTTCTTC; CDR3: CASSYSASASSEQFF
J: TRBJ2-5; size: .; D: .; V: TRBV11-2; DNA: TGTGCCAGCAGCTTAGGACGCGGCACGGACTTC; CDR3: CASSLGRGTDF
J: TRBJ1-5; size: .; D: TRBD1; V: TRBV5-1; DNA: TGCGCCAGCAGTCCGGACAGGGTTGACGGTCAGCCCCAGCATTTT; CDR3: CASSPDRVDGQPQHF
J: TRBJ1-1; size: .; D: .; V: TRBV2; DNA: TGTGCCAGCAGTGATGCGGGGGACACTGAAGCTTTCTTT; CDR3: CASSDAGDTEAFF
J: TRBJ1-2; size: .; D: TRBD1; V: TRBV5-4; DNA: TGTGCCAGCAGCGCAAAGACAGGGAACTATGGCTACACCTTC; CDR3: CASSAKTGNYGYTF
J: TRBJ1-4; size: .; D: TRBD1; V: TRBV27; DNA: TGTGCCAGCAGGGCGGCGACAGGGATGAATGAAAAACTGTTTTTT; CDR3: CASRAATGMNEKLFF
J: TRBJ1-6; size: .; D: TRBD1; V: TRBV11-3; DNA: TGTGCCAGCAGCGCTGGGGACAGGGCTCGATCACCCCTCCACTTT; CDR3: CASSAGDRARSPLHF
J: TRBJ2-3; size: once; D: TRBD1; V: TRBV3-1/TRBV3-2; DNA: TGTGCCAGCAGCCAAGATCTTTGGACAGGGGACACAGATACGCAGTATTTT; CDR3: CASSQDLWTGDTDTQYF
J: TRBJ1-2; size: .; D: .; V: TRBV7-9; DNA: TGTGCCAGCAGCTTAGGGACAGCGTATGGCTACACCTTC; CDR3: CASSLGTAYGYTF
J: TRBJ1-2; size: .; D: .; V: TRBV18; DNA: TGTGCCAGCTCACCAAGGTTTGGGGTCAGGGATGGCTACACCTTC; CDR3: CASSPRFGVRDGYTF
J: TRBJ2-5; size: .; D: TRBD2; V: TRBV30; DNA: TGTGCCTGGAGTCTAGGACTAGCGGACGGAGAGACCCAGTACTTC; CDR3: CAWSLGLADGETQYF
J: TRBJ2-7; size: .; D: TRBD2; V: TRBV24-1; DNA: TGTGCCACCAGTGATAGAACTAGCGGGACCTACGAGCAGTACTTC; CDR3: CATSDRTSGTYEQYF
J: TRBJ2-7; size: .; D: .; V: TRBV5-1; DNA: TGCGCCAGCAGCTACCGATGGGACACTAACTACGAGCAGTACTTC; CDR3: CASSYRWDTNYEQYF
J: TRBJ2-7; size: once; D: TRBD1; V: TRBV10-1; DNA: TGCGCCAGCAGTGAGTACGGGACAGGGTTCTACGAGCAGTACTTC; CDR3: CASSEYGTGFYEQYF
J: TRBJ1-2; size: .; D: .; V: TRBV25-1; DNA: TGTGCCAGTTGGGGTCAGGGGTATGGCTACACCTTC; CDR3: CASWGQGYGYTF
J: TRBJ2-2; size: .; D: .; V: TRBV7-2; DNA: TGTGCCAGCAGCCCGAGGGGGGGGTCCGGGGAGCTGTTTTTT; CDR3: CASSPRGGSGELFF
J: TRBJ2-7; size: .; D: TRBD1; V: TRBV6-2/TRBV6-3; DNA: TGTGCCAGCAGTTCGATCCGCAGGGACAGGGTCTACGAGCAGTACTTC; CDR3: CASSSIRRDRVYEQYF
J: TRBJ2-3; size: .; D: TRBD2; V: TRBV24-1; DNA: TGTGCCACCAGTGATCCCCTGGCGGGAGGGCCCCGTGATACGCAGTATTTT; CDR3: CATSDPLAGGPRDTQYF
J: TRBJ1-6; size: once; D: .; V: TRBV25-1; DNA: TGTGCCAGCAGGGAACCCGGGGAAAGATCACCCCTCCACTTT; CDR3: CASREPGERSPLHF
J: TRBJ2-7; size: .; D: .; V: TRBV3-1/TRBV3-2; DNA: TGTGCCAGCAGCCAAGGGGGCCCGGGCTCATACGAGCAGTACTTC; CDR3: CASSQGGPGSYEQYF
J: TRBJ2-1; size: .; D: TRBD2; V: TRBV14; DNA: TGTGCCAGCAGACTGACCGGGACTAGCGGCCCAGCGGGGGAGCAGTTCTTC; CDR3: CASRLTGTSGPAGEQFF
J: TRBJ2-7; size: .; D: TRBD1; V: TRBV19; DNA: TGTGCCAGTAGTATAGTTGGTAGACAGGGGCTGACCTACGAGCAGTACTTC; CDR3: CASSIVGRQGLTYEQYF
J: TRBJ1-6; size: .; D: .; V: TRBV2; DNA: TGTGCCAGCAGCGGGGGAAGTAATTCACCCCTCCACTTT; CDR3: CASSGGSNSPLHF
J: TRBJ2-7; size: .; D: .; V: TRBV4-1; DNA: TGCGCCAGCAGCCAAGCACTCCCCTCCTACGAGCAGTACTTC; CDR3: CASSQALPSYEQYF
J: TRBJ2-1; size: .; D: .; V: TRBV4-2; DNA: TGTGCCAGCAGCCAGGCTCGAAGGGGGGGAGGAAATGAGCAGTTCTTC; CDR3: CASSQARRGGGNEQFF
J: TRBJ1-2; size: .; D: .; V: TRBV20-1; DNA: TGCAGTGCTAGTCGTGTTGAGGTCTATGGCTACACCTTC; CDR3: CSASRVEVYGYTF
J: TRBJ1-3; size: few; D: .; V: TRBV30; DNA: TGTGCCATTCAGGGTTTTTCTGGAAACACCATATATTTT; CDR3: CAIQGFSGNTIYF
J: TRBJ2-5; size: .; D: .; V: TRBV18; DNA: TGTGCCAGCTCACCTCCAGGGGTAAACTCACAAGAGACCCAGTACTTC; CDR3: CASSPPGVNSQETQYF
J: TRBJ2-4; size: .; D: .; V: TRBV7-8; DNA: TGTGCCAGCAGCTCTCAACAGGGTTCGGGGGGAAACATTCAGTACTTC; CDR3: CASSSQQGSGGNIQYF
J: TRBJ2-2; size: once; D: TRBD1; V: TRBV4-2; DNA: TGTGCCAGCACAACATCCGGGACAGGGGGGACCGGGGAGCTGTTTTTT; CDR3: CASTTSGTGGTGELFF
J: TRBJ1-2; size: .; D: TRBD1; V: TRBV28; DNA: TGTGCCAGCAGTTTATGGGGCGACAGGGGTACCTTCGGGGGAGGCTACACCTTC; CDR3: CASSLWGDRGTFGGGYTF
J: TRBJ1-1; size: .; D: TRBD1; V: TRBV3-1/TRBV3-2; DNA: TGTGCCAGCAGCCAAGAGCCGGGACAGGGGGCCACTGAAGCTTTCTTT; CDR3: CASSQEPGQGATEAFF
J: TRBJ1-2; size: .; D: .; V: TRBV12-5; DNA: TGTGCTAGTGGTTTGGTACACGTGGATGGCTACACCTTC; CDR3: CASGLVHVDGYTF
J: TRBJ1-4; size: .; D: TRBD1; V: TRBV7-9; DNA: TGTGCCAGCAGCCTATCCGGGACAGGGGGGGAAAAACTGTTTTTT; CDR3: CASSLSGTGGEKLFF
J: TRBJ2-7; size: few; D: .; V: TRBV29-1; DNA: TGCAGCGTTGCTCGGCGCGGGAACTACGAGCAGTACTTC; CDR3: CSVARRGNYEQYF
J: TRBJ1-3; size: once; D: TRBD1; V: TRBV5-5; DNA: TGTGCCAGCAGCGTTCATCCGGGACAGGGACTTGGGGCTGCTGGAAACACCATATATTTT; CDR3: CASSVHPGQGLGAAGNTIYF
J: TRBJ1-4; size: .; D: .; V: TRBV6-2/TRBV6-3; DNA: TGTGCCAGCAGTTACTCGGCGGTTAATGAAAAACTGTTTTTT; CDR3: CASSYSAVNEKLFF
J: TRBJ2-7; size: .; D: TRBD1; V: TRBV5-1; DNA: TGCGCCAATTCAAACCGGGACAGAGACACCTACGAGCAGTACTTC; CDR3: CANSNRDRDTYEQYF
J: TRBJ1-6; size: .; D: TRBD1; V: TRBV19; DNA: TGTGCCAGTAGTATAGATAAGGACAGGTTCGCTTCACCCCTCCACTTT; CDR3: CASSIDKDRFASPLHF
J: TRBJ2-1; size: .; D: TRBD1; V: TRBV19; DNA: TGTGCCAGCCGGGACAGGGGGCAGGATGAGCAGTTCTTC; CDR3: CASRDRGQDEQFF
J: TRBJ2-1; size: .; D: TRBD2; V: TRBV6-2/TRBV6-3; DNA: TGTGCCAGCAGTTACTCGCGGGAGGGCTCCTACAATGAGCAGTTCTTC; CDR3: CASSYSREGSYNEQFF
J: TRBJ2-3; size: .; D: TRBD2; V: TRBV29-1; DNA: TGCAGCGTTGACTCGCCTAGCGGGCACACAGATACGCAGTATTTT; CDR3: CSVDSPSGHTDTQYF
J: TRBJ1-5; size: .; D: .; V: TRBV19; DNA: TGTGCCAGCGTACAGGGTTACAATCAGCCCCAGCATTTT; CDR3: CASVQGYNQPQHF